The 11 T cell receptor beta chains reported below all come from one sample, sequenced in a study of blood T cell repertoires in COVID-19. The assay was immunoSEQ multiplex PCR, and TCRdb's table has in-frame clones only and misses some. The sample holds about 200,000 clones, approximately 89% seen once. Sequenced input: peripheral blood. Receptors originate from a woman aged 40 to 55 with acute or convalescent COVID-19.

DNA for the CDR3: TGTGCCAGCAGCACTACTCGGAATTCACCCCTCCACTTT. Protein sequence: CASSTTRNSPLHF. The V call is TRBV14, the J call TRBJ1-6; the D is unclear. This CDR3 is built from 13 residues. In germline, CDR1 is SGHDN, CDR2 FVKESK. Trimming took off 5 bases at V and 7 bases at J, with 9 bases between the two ends.

The chain recombines TRBV6-6 with TRBJ1-5; 9 bases align to TRBD1. Trimming took 11 bases from V and 6 from J; bases not matched to a gene: 14. Germline values: CDR1 MNHNY, CDR2 SVGAGI (reference sequence). The CDR3 spans 15 residues. As DNA, the CDR3 is TGTGCCTGTAACAGGGGGCGAGCGGTTAGTCAGCCCCAGCATTTT. Translating it yields CACNRGRAVSQPQHF.

V is TRBV2 and J is TRBJ2-1; perhaps TRBD2 as D (5 bases). V lost 0 bases, J lost 2 bases, and 14 bases lay in between. This CDR3 has 17 residues. The germline gives CDR1 SNHLY, CDR2 FYNNEI. In nucleotides, the CDR3 is TGTGCCAGCAGTGAAGCGGGAGTGGGTTACGCCTACAATGAGCAGTTCTTC. Protein product: CASSEAGVGYAYNEQFF.

The chain has TRBV13 and TRBJ2-1; the D is unclear. The CDR3 consists of 14 residues. Deletions cut 5 bases from V and 0 bases from J, with 8 bases between. Germline V gives CDR1 PRHDT, CDR2 FYEKMQ (reference sequence). CDR3 nucleotides: TGTGCCAGCAGCGCGTATAACTCCTACAATGAGCAGTTCTTC. This translates into CASSAYNSYNEQFF. The full variable domain, rest sourced from reference TRBV13 and TRBJ2-1, is AAGVIQSPRHLIKEKRETATLKCYPIPRHDTVYWYQQGPGQDPQFLISFYEKMQSDKGSIPDRFSAQQFSDYHSELNMSSLELGDSALYFCASSAYNSYNEQFFGPGTRLTVL.

This clone is a singleton in its sample. This rearrangement joins TRBV9 to TRBJ1-6, with D tentatively TRBD1 (5 bases). This CDR3 has 15 amino acids. Trimming left V 4 bases short and J 10 bases short, with 18 bases between. The germline CDR1 and CDR2 sequences are SGDLS and YYNGEE. CDR3 amino acids: CASSPFGGSGSPLHF. In DNA form, the CDR3 reads TGTGCCAGCAGCCCTTTTGGGGGGTCGGGCTCACCCCTCCACTTT.

The CDR3: CASSLQTTQHF. CDR3 coding DNA: TGTGCCAGCAGTCTCCAAACAACCCAGCATTTT. This chain joins TRBV12-3 or TRBV12-4 and TRBJ1-5; D is undetermined. V was cut by 5 bases and J by 11 bases, with 10 bases left in between. CDR3 size: 11 residues.

The V and J genes are TRBV10-3 and TRBJ2-1; possibly TRBD2 for D (6 bases). V lost 6 bases and J lost 10, with 16 bases in between. This CDR3 has 13 amino acids. The V gene's germline CDR1 is ENHRY and CDR2 SYGVKD. DNA for the CDR3: TGTGCCATCAGGACACGGCCGGAGGGGGAGCAGTTCTTC. Residues: CAIRTRPEGEQFF.

This clone occurred once. The gene calls are TRBV18 and TRBJ1-4; TRBD1 might be the D (6 bases). V gave up 0 bases and J gave up 2 bases, with 13 bases separating them. Per the germline V gene, CDR1 is KGHSH and CDR2 is LQKENI. The CDR3 is 17 amino acids. The CDR3 sequence is CASSPPIQGITNEKLFF. The CDR3, as DNA: TGTGCCAGCTCACCACCGATACAGGGTATTACTAATGAAAAACTGTTTTTT.

The chain uses TRBV25-1 and TRBJ2-2; a possible D gene is TRBD1 (6 bases). The CDR3 totals 13 residues. From germline, CDR1 is MGHDK and CDR2 SYGVNS. Trimming removed 8 bases at V and 5 bases at J, with 12 bases between. The CDR3 DNA follows: TGTGCCAGCCAGACACAGGGAACCGGGGAGCTGTTTTTT. Encoded protein: CASQTQGTGELFF.

This sequence joins TRBV15 and TRBJ1-5; D may be TRBD1 (6 bases). This CDR3 contains 15 residues. Germline V gives CDR1 LNHNV, CDR2 YYDKDF (reference sequence). Trimming removed 1 base at V and 3 bases at J, with 10 bases between. The CDR3: CATSRVQGDNQPQHF. The CDR3 DNA sequence: TGTGCCACCAGCAGAGTACAGGGAGACAATCAGCCCCAGCATTTT.

V usage is TRBV20-1 and J usage is TRBJ2-3; TRBD2 aligns across 9 bases. This CDR3 contains 14 residues. V trimming: 3 bases; J trimming: 6 bases; junction bases outside the gene matches: 7. CDR1 and CDR2 from the germline V gene are DFQATT and SNEGSKA (reference sequence). CDR3 residues: CSASGAGGLDTQYF. The CDR3, as DNA: TGCAGTGCTAGTGGCGCGGGGGGGTTGGATACGCAGTATTTT.